The 30 T cell receptor beta chains below were found in one sample sequenced in a study of cytomegalovirus exposure and HLA in healthy donors. The PCR had 60 Vbeta and 13 Jbeta primers. Using immunoSEQ multiplex PCR, the repertoire was profiled, and TCRdb retains in-frame clones only, with some absent. The sample consists of 180,000 or so clones, about 82% of them appearing once. Sequencing was done on a sample of PBMCs. The source is a female donor in good health and CMV-seronegative.

About this clone: At one boundary the junction diverges from the germline segment, which might be a read error. The chain links TRBV7-9 to TRBJ2-6, with 11 bases matching TRBD1. The CDR3 sequence is 17 residues long. CDR1 and CDR2 from the germline V gene are SEHNR and FQNEAQ (reference sequence). CDR3 amino acids: CASSLGDRGSGANGLTF. For the CDR3, the DNA is TGTGCCAGCAGCTTAGGGGACAGGGGGTCTGGGGCCAACGGCCTGACTTTC.

The chain uses TRBV5-1 and TRBJ2-1; TRBD1 might be the D (6 bases). V was shortened by 0 bases and J by 0 bases, with 10 bases between the two germline ends. Germline CDR1 and CDR2: SGHRS and YFSETQ. The CDR3 runs 16 residues. In DNA form, the CDR3 reads TGCGCCAGCAGCTTGGTCGGGGACACCTCCTACAATGAGCAGTTCTTC. Protein product: CASSLVGDTSYNEQFF.

V is TRBV19 and J is TRBJ2-6; 8 bases are shared with TRBD1. V lost 6 bases, J lost 2 bases, and 6 bases stayed unmatched. Germline V CDR1 and CDR2: LNHDA, SQIVND (reference sequence). The CDR3 runs 16 residues. The CDR3 nucleotides read TGTGCCAGTAGGGGGGCAGGGGGCGCTGGGGCCAACGTCCTGACTTTC. Encoded protein: CASRGAGGAGANVLTF.

This chain joins TRBV19 and TRBJ2-1; 7 positions agree with TRBD1. This CDR3 has 13 amino acids. Germline V lookup: CDR1 LNHDA, CDR2 SQIVND (reference sequence). J was trimmed by 7 bases and V by 4 bases; bases with no gene match: 4. CDR3 loop: CASSNRDSNEQFF. The CDR3 coding sequence is TGTGCCAGTAGTAACCGGGACAGTAATGAGCAGTTCTTC. Filled out from reference TRBV19 and TRBJ2-1, the complete variable domain reads DGGITQSPKYLFRKEGQNVTLSCEQNLNHDAMYWYRQDPGQGLRLIYYSQIVNDFQKGDIAEGYSVSREKKESFPLTVTSAQKNPTAFYLCASSNRDSNEQFFGPGTRLTVL.

The chain is built from TRBV7-9 and TRBJ2-7, with 9 bases aligning to TRBD1. Unmatched junction bases numbered 15, after V lost 5 bases and J lost 4 bases. Germline loops: CDR1 SEHNR, CDR2 FQNEAQ (reference sequence). CDR3 length equals 17 residues. The CDR3 region has the DNA TGTGCCAGCAGCCAGACTCTACCGGGACAGGGTCTATACGAGCAGTACTTC. Its protein is CASSQTLPGQGLYEQYF. The full variable domain, its missing parts supplied by reference TRBV7-9 and TRBJ2-7, is DTGVSQNPRHKITKRGQNVTFRCDPISEHNRLYWYRQTLGQGPEFLTYFQNEAQLEKSRLLSDRFSAERPKGSFSTLEIQRTEQGDSAMYLCASSQTLPGQGLYEQYFGPGTRLTVT.

Concerning this clone: An end of the junction differs from the germline gene, which may be a read error. This sequence joins TRBV7-2 and TRBJ2-6, with D perhaps matching TRBD2 (7 bases). CDR1 is SGHTA and CDR2 is FQGNSA in the germline V gene. The CDR3 has 16 amino acids. CDR3 DNA: TGTGCCAGCAGCGTTTCCCGAGGGAGGGGGGCCAACGGCCTGACTTTC. Its protein product is CASSVSRGRGANGLTF.

The CDR3 DNA reads as TGTGCCAGCGCCAGCGGGGGGGGCCTTCTGAATGAGCAGTTCTTC. Amino acids: CASASGGGLLNEQFF. This rearrangement joins TRBV7-9 to TRBJ2-1; 10 bases map to TRBD2. The germline gives CDR1 SEHNR, CDR2 FQNEAQ (reference sequence). This CDR3 spans 15 amino acids. V dropped 8 bases and J dropped 7; count of bases not matched to a gene: 11.

The chain uses TRBV15 and TRBJ2-1; TRBD2 agrees at 11 bases. Losses at the gene ends were 0 bases for V and 15 bases for J; bases not matched to a gene: 7. The CDR3 has 14 residues. Germline values: CDR1 LNHNV, CDR2 YYDKDF (reference sequence). The CDR3 DNA reads TGTGCCACCAGCAGAGATCGACTAGCGGGAACCCCGTTCTTC. It yields the protein CATSRDRLAGTPFF. Filled out from reference TRBV15 and TRBJ2-1, the complete variable domain reads DAMVIQNPRYQVTQFGKPVTLSCSQTLNHNVMYWYQQKSSQAPKLLFHYYDKDFNNEADTPDNFQSRRPNTSFCFLDIRSPGLGDTAMYLCATSRDRLAGTPFFGPGTRLTVL.

With regard to this clone: One junction end does not reproduce the germline sequence, and a read error may be involved. The chain couples TRBV18 to TRBJ2-6; D may be TRBD2 (6 bases). Germline V gene lookup returns CDR1 KGHSH and CDR2 LQKENI. The CDR3 loop spans 15 amino acids. The CDR3 coding sequence is TGTGCCAGCTCACCATCAGGGACTGGGGCCAACGGCCTGACTTTC. It translates to CASSPSGTGANGLTF.

The count of this clone is one. This chain links TRBV5-4 with TRBJ1-2; 11 bases line up with TRBD1. J gave up 7 bases and V 5 bases, and 4 bases lay outside the gene matches. This CDR3 region has 13 residues. Germline V CDR1 and CDR2: SGHNT, YYREEE (reference sequence). CDR3 amino acids: CASRDRGPSGYTF. The CDR3 DNA follows: TGTGCCAGCAGGGACAGGGGGCCTTCTGGCTACACCTTC.

The chain has TRBV5-4 and TRBJ2-7; 8 positions match TRBD2. Germline CDR1 SGHNT, CDR2 YYREEE (reference sequence). The ends lost 5 bases at V and 5 bases at J; junction bases unmatched: 15. CDR3 length equals 16 residues. CDR3 in DNA: TGTGCCAGCAGGGATGTCAGCGGGAGATTCGGGCACGAGCAGTACTTC. It translates to CASRDVSGRFGHEQYF.

The rearrangement uses TRBV6-6 and TRBJ1-5; 10 nucleotides align to TRBD1. The germline gives CDR1 MNHNY, CDR2 SVGAGI (reference sequence). The CDR3 covers 15 residues. The junction had 4 bases not matched to a gene; V was cut back by 7 bases and J by 1 base. CDR3 coding DNA: TGTGCCAGCACTGACAGGGGGCGAAGCAATCAGCCCCAGCATTTT. It translates to CASTDRGRSNQPQHF.

The chain combines TRBV5-1 with TRBJ2-1; a possible D gene is TRBD1 (5 bases). The germline V and J ends were trimmed by 7 bases and 2 bases, with 13 bases remaining between them. This CDR3 has 14 residues. CDR1 is SGHRS and CDR2 is YFSETQ in the germline V gene. The CDR3 here is CASAGAGTYNEQFF. CDR3 DNA sequence: TGCGCCAGCGCAGGCGCAGGGACCTACAATGAGCAGTTCTTC.

This clone was observed a single time. This chain joins TRBV14 and TRBJ2-7; 8 nucleotides match TRBD1. J gave up 4 bases and V 4 bases, and 0 bases lay outside the gene matches. Per germline, CDR1 SGHDN and CDR2 FVKESK. This CDR3 region has 12 residues. The CDR3 nucleotides are TGTGCCAGCAGCCGACAGGGGTACGAGCAGTACTTC. This gives the protein CASSRQGYEQYF.

V usage is TRBV5-4 and J usage is TRBJ2-7, with 12 bases that match TRBD2. The J segment lost 3 bases and the V segment lost 3 bases, leaving 4 bases of the junction unmatched. Germline lookup yields CDR1 SGHNT and CDR2 YYREEE (reference sequence). This CDR3 is built from 15 residues. CDR3 sequence reads: CASSSMTSGSYEQYF. The CDR3 DNA reads as TGTGCCAGCAGCTCAATGACTAGCGGGAGCTACGAGCAGTACTTC. The full variable domain, with the rest looked up from reference TRBV5-4 and TRBJ2-7, is ETGVTQSPTHLIKTRGQQVTLRCSSQSGHNTVSWYQQALGQGPQFIFQYYREEENGRGNFPPRFSGLQFPNYSSELNVNALELDDSALYLCASSSMTSGSYEQYFGPGTRLTVT.

The rearrangement uses TRBV4-2 and TRBJ1-2; 8 bases fit TRBD1. The V segment lost 2 bases and the J segment 6 bases; nucleotides outside the gene matches: 5. The CDR3 is 14 amino acids. CDR1 and CDR2 from the germline V gene are LGHNA and YNFKEQ. In nucleotides, the CDR3 is TGTGCCAGCAGCCAACCAGGACAGGGACATGGCTACACCTTC. Protein: CASSQPGQGHGYTF.

Only one count was recorded for this clone. This chain links TRBV5-1 with TRBJ1-1; 7 positions agree with TRBD1. Per the germline V gene, CDR1 is SGHRS and CDR2 is YFSETQ. The CDR3 spans 15 residues. The ends lost 6 bases at V and 8 bases at J; junction bases unmatched: 16. CDR3 region: CASTPRQGPSKEAFF. DNA of the CDR3: TGCGCCAGCACCCCCCGACAGGGCCCTTCAAAAGAAGCTTTCTTT.

The chain uses TRBV4-3 and TRBJ2-7; 9 nucleotides line up with TRBD1. The CDR3 extends over 15 amino acids. The germline CDR1 and CDR2 sequences are LGHNA and YSLEER. V shed 4 bases, J shed 3 bases, and the junction held 7 bases outside the gene matches. The CDR3 sequence is CASSPRTGVSYEQYF. In DNA, the CDR3 is TGCGCCAGCAGCCCGAGGACAGGGGTGAGCTACGAGCAGTACTTC.

The V call is TRBV4-3, the J call TRBJ2-1, with 10 positions matching TRBD2. CDR1 is LGHNA and CDR2 is YSLEER in the germline V gene. This CDR3 region has 17 residues. The ends lost 1 base at V and 6 bases at J; junction bases unmatched: 9. This CDR3 is CASSQVSSGSRSNEQFF. CDR3 DNA: TGCGCCAGCAGCCAAGTTTCTAGCGGGAGTAGAAGCAATGAGCAGTTCTTC.

The V gene is TRBV7-9, the J gene TRBJ2-1, with a tentative D call TRBD2 (6 bases). The germline V gene encodes CDR1 SEHNR and CDR2 FQNEAQ (reference sequence). With 2 bases removed from V and 2 bases from J, the gap between germline ends came to 22 bases. The CDR3 loop spans 19 amino acids. The CDR3 DNA is TGTGCCAGCAGCTTAAAAAGGAATGAGTGGTCGGGAGCCTACAATGAGCAGTTCTTC. Its protein is CASSLKRNEWSGAYNEQFF.

This chain connects TRBV7-2 to TRBJ1-6; 8 nucleotides match TRBD1. The V gene's germline CDR1 is SGHTA and CDR2 FQGNSA. V trimming: 4 bases; J trimming: 7 bases; junction bases outside the gene matches: 6. This CDR3 region has 15 residues. As DNA, the CDR3 is TGTGCCAGCAGCTATAAACGGGACAGGAATTCACCCCTCCACTTT. Translation gives CASSYKRDRNSPLHF.

This clone was counted a single time. V gene TRBV6-1 combines with J gene TRBJ2-5; perhaps TRBD1 as D (6 bases). Germline-derived CDR1 and CDR2 are MNHNS and SASEGT. The CDR3 spans 13 residues. V was shortened by 3 bases and J by 4 bases, with 9 bases between the two germline ends. CDR3 in amino acids: CASSERGGETQYF. The CDR3 nucleotides read TGTGCCAGCAGTGAGCGAGGGGGAGAGACCCAGTACTTC.

CDR3 coding DNA: TGTGCCAGCAGCGTATCCCTGCGGAGCCAAGAGACCCAGTACTTC. Translating it yields CASSVSLRSQETQYF. The chain combines TRBV9 with TRBJ2-5, with D hard to call. CDR1 is SGDLS, CDR2 YYNGEE, per germline. CDR3 length equals 15 residues. The V and J ends lost 1 base and 1 base respectively, with 11 bases between them.

This clone has a handful of counts. In nucleotides, the CDR3 is TGTGCCTGGAGTCACAGGAGGGGCCAGCCCCAGCATTTT. It is translated as CAWSHRRGQPQHF. The chain combines TRBV30 with TRBJ1-5; TRBD1 might be the D (5 bases). V shed 2 bases and J shed 7 bases, with 12 bases lying between them. Germline loops: CDR1 GTSNPN, CDR2 SVGIG (reference sequence). There are 13 residues in the CDR3. The full variable domain, in which reference TRBV30 and TRBJ1-5 provide the parts outside the CDR3, is SQTIHQWPATLVQPVGSPLSLECTVEGTSNPNLYWYRQAAGRGLQLLFYSVGIGQISSEVPQNLSASRPQDRQFILSSKKLLLSDSGFYLCAWSHRRGQPQHFGDGTRLSIL.

This clone was seen just once. This chain connects TRBV10-3 to TRBJ2-3; 9 bases agree with TRBD2. The CDR3 spans 15 residues. CDR1 ENHRY and CDR2 SYGVKD come from the germline V gene. Trimming cost V 4 bases and J 1 base; bases outside gene matches: 3. The CDR3 reads CAISASGEGTDTQYF. CDR3 in DNA: TGTGCCATCAGTGCTAGCGGGGAGGGCACAGATACGCAGTATTTT.

This sequence joins TRBV7-2 and TRBJ2-5, with 7 positions matching TRBD2. Trimming cost V 8 bases and J 9 bases; bases outside gene matches: 12. Germline lookup yields CDR1 SGHTA and CDR2 FQGNSA. The CDR3 runs 13 residues. The CDR3 DNA reads as TGTGCCAGCCGGGAAGCGGGAAGTGGGGCCCAGTACTTC. Residues: CASREAGSGAQYF.

The V and J genes are TRBV28 and TRBJ2-4, with D perhaps TRBD1 (5 bases). This CDR3 comprises 16 residues. Deletions cut 2 bases from V and 0 bases from J, with 11 bases between. Germline V gene data show CDR1 as MDHEN and CDR2 as SYDVKM. Written as DNA, the CDR3 is TGTGCCAGCAGTTTACCCCCACAGGTAGCCAAAAACATTCAGTACTTC. It is translated as CASSLPPQVAKNIQYF. Filled out from reference TRBV28 and TRBJ2-4, the complete variable domain reads DVKVTQSSRYLVKRTGEKVFLECVQDMDHENMFWYRQDPGLGLRLIYFSYDVKMKEKGDIPEGYSVSREKKERFSLILESASTNQTSMYLCASSLPPQVAKNIQYFGAGTRLSVL.

This chain uses TRBV7-9 with TRBJ2-3; D perhaps matches TRBD2 (6 bases). This CDR3 is 14 amino acids long. Trimming left V 2 bases short and J 5 bases short, with 11 bases between. The germline CDR1 and CDR2 sequences are SEHNR and FQNEAQ (reference sequence). CDR3 protein: CASSLTGVRDTQYF. The CDR3 coding sequence is TGTGCCAGCAGCTTAACGGGGGTTCGAGATACGCAGTATTTT.

The chain links TRBV7-2 to TRBJ2-3, with 16 bases identical to TRBD2. Trimming at V came to 8 bases and at J to 4 bases, leaving 9 bases not matched to a gene. This CDR3 spans 17 amino acids. The germline CDR1 and CDR2 sequences are SGHTA and FQGNSA. The CDR3: CASGPGTSGRAPDTQYF. CDR3 bases: TGTGCCAGCGGTCCCGGGACTAGCGGGAGGGCCCCAGATACGCAGTATTTT.

This clone was observed once. This chain joins TRBV27 and TRBJ2-7, with TRBD2 matching 8 bases. This CDR3 contains 15 residues. The trim removed 2 bases at V and 5 bases at J, leaving 8 bases unmatched. Germline V lookup: CDR1 MNHEY, CDR2 SMNVEV (reference sequence). Here the CDR3 DNA reads TGTGCCAGCAGTTTAACAAGCGGGAGCTTCCACGAGCAGTACTTC. Protein sequence: CASSLTSGSFHEQYF.